The 25 T cell receptor beta chains in this list originate from one sample, sequenced in a study of regulatory T cells in long-lasting Graves disease. Building of the TCR beta libraries involved iRepertoire HTBI primers and Arm-PCR of CDR3 regions. TCRdb analysed the multiplex PCR reads with MiXCR anew, one entry per CDR3 protein. The table shows about 470,000 distinct CDR3 sequences, with less than 25% occurring only once. Sample time point: persistent/refractory GD, antithyroid drugs over 5 years with positive TRAb. The TCR library used RNA extracted from PBMCs. The material sequenced was peripheral blood mononuclear cells (PBMCs), taken when the disease was refractory, from a patient treated with antithyroid drugs. Receptors were obtained from a female donor with Graves disease.

This clonotype was detected many times. The CDR3 bases are TGTGCCAGCAGTGCACTAGAAGTATCGGACGGAAAGGGTGGTTCACCCCTCCACTTT. Translating gives CASSALEVSDGKGGSPLHF. The chain combines TRBV25-1 with TRBJ1-6; D call uncertain. Germline assignment: CDR1 MGHDK and CDR2 SYGVNS. V lost 4 bases, J lost 9 bases, and 28 bases lay in between. The CDR3 runs to 19 residues.

This clonotype was recorded many times. The chain joins TRBV4-1 to TRBJ2-7, with 7 positions matching TRBD1. The germline CDR1 and CDR2 sequences are MGHRA and YSYEKL. The CDR3 extends over 15 amino acids. V gave up 0 bases and J gave up 4 bases; unmatched junction bases: 6. The CDR3 spells CASSQDDREGYEQYF. CDR3 coding DNA: TGCGCCAGCAGCCAAGATGACAGGGAAGGTTACGAGCAGTACTTC.

This chain joins TRBV3-1 and TRBJ1-2; TRBD1 matches 7 bases. Germline lookup yields CDR1 LGHDT and CDR2 YNNKEL (reference sequence). The CDR3 has 14 amino acids. Losses at the gene ends were 5 bases for V and 4 bases for J; bases not matched to a gene: 7. CDR3 amino acids: CASSTDRALYGYTF. The CDR3 DNA follows: TGTGCCAGCAGCACCGACAGGGCCCTCTATGGCTACACCTTC.

This clonotype was seen a few times. The rearrangement uses TRBV5-1 and TRBJ1-1; D unresolved. The CDR3 contains 15 residues. The germline gives CDR1 SGHRS, CDR2 YFSETQ. The V end was cut by 2 bases, the J end by 4 bases, with 15 bases between. The CDR3 loop reads CASSFSFRRGTEAFF. Here the CDR3 DNA reads TGCGCCAGCAGCTTTTCGTTCAGGCGGGGCACTGAAGCTTTCTTT. Supplemented by reference TRBV5-1 and TRBJ1-1, the full variable domain reads KAGVTQTPRYLIKTRGQQVTLSCSPISGHRSVSWYQQTPGQGLQFLFEYFSETQRNKGNFPGRFSGRQFSNSRSEMNVSTLELGDSALYLCASSFSFRRGTEAFFGQGTRLTVV.

V and J are TRBV19 and TRBJ1-5, with 8 bases that match TRBD1. Trimming took 7 bases from V and 5 from J; bases not matched to a gene: 10. The CDR3 has 15 residues. The germline V gene encodes CDR1 LNHDA and CDR2 SQIVND (reference sequence). The CDR3 spells CASKAQGVFYQPQHF. The CDR3 DNA follows: TGTGCCAGTAAGGCACAGGGGGTTTTCTATCAGCCCCAGCATTTT.

This clonotype was picked up a small number of times. The rearrangement links TRBV29-1 to TRBJ1-1, with D possibly matching TRBD1 (6 bases). CDR1 SQVTM and CDR2 ANQGSEA come from the germline V gene. V was cut by 7 bases and J by 3 bases, with 15 bases left in between. This CDR3 contains 13 residues. CDR3 region: CSGVGGSYTEAFF. The DNA of the CDR3 is TGCAGCGGAGTGGGGGGCAGTTACACTGAAGCTTTCTTT.

The chain couples TRBV3-1 to TRBJ2-2, with TRBD2 identical over 8 bases. After removal of 1 base from V and 6 bases from J, the junction contained 4 bases not matched to a gene. The CDR3 length is 15 residues. Germline CDR1 and CDR2: LGHDT and YNNKEL (reference sequence). The CDR3 coding sequence is TGTGCCAGCAGCCAAGGACTAGCGCACCCCGGGGAGCTGTTTTTT. Its protein is CASSQGLAHPGELFF.

This clonotype was seen a handful of times. The chain has TRBV9 and TRBJ2-7; 8 bases line up with TRBD1. The CDR3 consists of 15 residues. Germline V gene lookup returns CDR1 SGDLS and CDR2 YYNGEE. Trimming at V came to 0 bases and at J to 3 bases, leaving 5 bases not matched to a gene. Here the CDR3 reads CASSVGPDRGYEQYF. CDR3 nucleotide sequence: TGTGCCAGCAGCGTAGGGCCCGACAGGGGCTACGAGCAGTACTTC. Full variable domain (remainder filled in from reference TRBV9 and TRBJ2-7): DSGVTQTPKHLITATGQRVTLRCSPRSGDLSVYWYQQSLDQGLQFLIQYYNGEERAKGNILERFSAQQFPDLHSELNLSSLELGDSALYFCASSVGPDRGYEQYFGPGTRLTVT.

In its sample, this clonotype was seen a few times. The CDR3 bases are TGTGCCAGCAGTCGGTATCTAGATACGCAGTATTTT. Protein sequence: CASSRYLDTQYF. The chain employs TRBV27 and TRBJ2-3, with D unresolved. V was pared by 5 bases and J by 5 bases, with 8 bases between. The CDR3 contains 12 residues. CDR1 is MNHEY and CDR2 is SMNVEV in the germline V gene (reference sequence).

This clonotype has at least ten counts. The chain carries TRBV6-5 and TRBJ2-4, with D possibly called TRBD1 or TRBD2 (5 bases each). Germline CDR1 and CDR2: MNHEY and SVGAGI. The CDR3 runs to 16 residues. V lost 1 base, J lost 0 bases, and 10 bases lay in between. CDR3 protein: CASSYFWGIAKNIQYF. Written as DNA, the CDR3 is TGTGCCAGCAGTTACTTTTGGGGGATAGCCAAAAACATTCAGTACTTC.

On this clonotype: A read error is possible here, since a much larger clone lies one base away. The CDR3 ends on some other residue instead of the conserved phenylalanine or tryptophan, so this is likely a read error. The chain has TRBV7-8 and TRBJ2-7; D is ambiguous. Trimming cost V 2 bases and J 3 bases, with 11 bases left between them. The CDR3 is made up of 14 amino acids. Germline V lookup: CDR1 SGHVS, CDR2 FQNEAQ. The CDR3 DNA is TGTGCCAGCAGCTTATCAGGCAGGAACTACGAGCAGTACTCC. Its translation is CASSLSGRNYEQYS.

This clonotype was counted ten times or more. The CDR3 loop is CASADSSYNSPLHF. CDR3 coding DNA: TGTGCCAGCGCAGACAGCTCCTATAATTCACCCCTCCACTTT. The chain has TRBV19 and TRBJ1-6; perhaps TRBD1 as D (5 bases). The CDR3 runs 14 residues. The V gene's germline CDR1 is LNHDA and CDR2 SQIVND (reference sequence). Trimming took off 9 bases at V and 0 bases at J, with 9 bases between the two ends.

In its sample, this clonotype was seen many times. The J gene is TRBJ1-1, the V gene TRBV10-3; D possibly corresponds to TRBD1 (5 bases). In germline, CDR1 is ENHRY, CDR2 SYGVKD. The CDR3 runs to 12 residues. Trimming removed 6 bases from V and 6 bases from J, with 11 bases in between. DNA for the CDR3: TGTGCCATCAGGGCGGGAGGGGCTGAAGCTTTCTTT. As protein: CAIRAGGAEAFF.

The chain has TRBV4-2 and TRBJ2-5, with D perhaps matching TRBD1 (5 bases). V gave up 0 bases and J gave up 5 bases, with 13 bases separating them. The CDR3 spans 15 residues. Germline V CDR1 and CDR2: LGHNA, YNFKEQ. The CDR3 region has the DNA TGTGCCAGCAGCCAAGATAGGGGCCCCGCGGAGACCCAGTACTTC. This gives the protein CASSQDRGPAETQYF.

V gene TRBV20-1 combines with J gene TRBJ1-1; D not certain. The CDR3 spans 16 residues. V was pared by 1 base and J by 1 base, with 16 bases between. The germline V gene has CDR1 DFQATT and CDR2 SNEGSKA (reference sequence). The CDR3: CSARVWSGLGNTEAFF. In DNA, the CDR3 is TGCAGTGCTAGAGTGTGGAGTGGATTGGGGAACACTGAAGCTTTCTTT.

As DNA, the CDR3 is TGTGCCAGCCGCGACTTCCACGAGCAGTACTTC. This codes for CASRDFHEQYF. J is TRBJ2-7 and V is TRBV6-1, with D unclear. Between the trimmed V and J ends, which lost 8 bases and 5 bases, there was a span of 10 bases. The CDR3 is made up of 11 amino acids. CDR1 and CDR2 (germline): MNHNS, SASEGT.

This clonotype was observed a few times. The chain recombines TRBV7-9 with TRBJ1-1, with a tentative D call TRBD1 (5 bases). Germline V CDR1 and CDR2: SEHNR, FQNEAQ (reference sequence). The CDR3 length is 17 residues. V lost 4 bases, J lost 3 bases, and 21 bases lay in between. CDR3 residues: CASSSGGKEGWDTEAFF. The DNA of the CDR3 is TGTGCCAGCAGCTCCGGGGGGAAAGAGGGTTGGGACACTGAAGCTTTCTTT.

There are many counts of this clonotype. The rearrangement joins TRBV5-1 to TRBJ2-7, with a tentative D call TRBD1 (5 bases). Trimming took 0 bases from V and 4 from J, leaving 17 bases between them. Germline V gene data show CDR1 as SGHRS and CDR2 as YFSETQ. There are 16 residues in the CDR3. This chain's CDR3 is CASSLALIGAGYEQYF. CDR3 DNA: TGCGCCAGCAGCTTGGCCTTAATAGGGGCTGGATACGAGCAGTACTTC. The entire variable domain, with the rest obtained from reference TRBV5-1 and TRBJ2-7, is as follows: KAGVTQTPRYLIKTRGQQVTLSCSPISGHRSVSWYQQTPGQGLQFLFEYFSETQRNKGNFPGRFSGRQFSNSRSEMNVSTLELGDSALYLCASSLALIGAGYEQYFGPGTRLTVT.

The chain uses TRBV20-1 and TRBJ2-6; TRBD2 agrees at 12 bases. The CDR3 is 17 residues long. Germline V gene lookup returns CDR1 DFQATT and CDR2 SNEGSKA (reference sequence). V gave up 0 bases and J gave up 4 bases; unmatched junction bases: 4. Written as DNA, the CDR3 is TGCAGTGCTAGAGATCTAGCGGGAGGGAGAGGGGCCAACGTCCTGACTTTC. Amino acids: CSARDLAGGRGANVLTF.

This clonotype has just a few counts. The chain couples TRBV7-9 to TRBJ1-1; D gene ambiguous. The germline CDR1 and CDR2 sequences are SEHNR and FQNEAQ (reference sequence). There are 12 residues in the CDR3. V was clipped by 1 base and J by 10 bases, with 10 bases between them. Written as DNA, the CDR3 is TGTGCCAGCAGCTTAGATGGGTTGGGAGCTTTCTTT. Translating gives CASSLDGLGAFF.

This clonotype was recorded at least ten times. The chain recombines TRBV20-1 with TRBJ2-4; the match to TRBD2 covers 7 bases. The CDR3 is 21 residues long. Per the germline V gene, CDR1 is DFQATT and CDR2 is SNEGSKA (reference sequence). J lost 0 bases, V lost 1 base, and 21 bases had no gene match. This chain's CDR3 is CSARGSPGRAGYKLAKNIQYF. CDR3 in DNA: TGCAGTGCTAGAGGGTCCCCCGGGAGAGCGGGATACAAACTAGCCAAAAACATTCAGTACTTC.

This clonotype showed up just a few times. This CDR3 is CASSRLGPEGSPLHF. The CDR3 nucleotides read TGTGCCAGCAGCCGACTCGGACCCGAAGGGTCACCCCTCCACTTT. The V gene is TRBV4-2, the J gene TRBJ1-6, with D unclear. V was cut by 4 bases and J by 10 bases, with 17 bases left in between. The CDR3 extends over 15 amino acids. Per germline, CDR1 LGHNA and CDR2 YNFKEQ.

V and J are TRBV9 and TRBJ1-5, with D perhaps TRBD1 (6 bases). From germline, CDR1 is SGDLS and CDR2 YYNGEE. With 0 bases removed from V and 6 bases from J, the gap between germline ends came to 19 bases. The CDR3 covers 17 residues. CDR3 residues: CASSVATRTVRPQPQHF. Written as DNA, the CDR3 is TGTGCCAGCAGCGTAGCTACCCGGACAGTTCGTCCTCAGCCCCAGCATTTT.

A note on this clonotype: A read error is possible here, since a much larger clone lies one base away. The chain couples TRBV11-3 to TRBJ2-7, with 13 bases that match TRBD2. The CDR3 covers 17 residues. The germline gives CDR1 SGHNT, CDR2 YENEEA. V shed 5 bases, J shed 6 bases, and the junction held 13 bases outside the gene matches. CDR3 sequence (DNA): TGTGCCAGCAGCCCAGGACTAGCGGGAGCCTCTCTCTCCGAGCAGTACTTC. Protein: CASSPGLAGASLSEQYF.

The chain is built from TRBV30 and TRBJ2-3, with D possibly TRBD2 on 6 matching bases. The CDR3 consists of 14 residues. Germline CDR1 reads GTSNPN; CDR2 reads SVGIG (reference sequence). V was cut by 1 base and J by 1 base, with 9 bases left in between. The chain's CDR3 is CAWSAGGGTDTQYF. The CDR3 DNA is TGTGCCTGGAGTGCTGGCGGGGGCACAGATACGCAGTATTTT.